A selection of T cell receptor beta chains follows, all from one sample in a study of OX40 agonist ivuxolimab in advanced cancers. Clones were sequenced by immunoSEQ multiplex PCR, and TCRdb holds only the in-frame ones, with some missing. This repertoire shows tens of thousands of clones, 84% found once; its top ten account for more than 25%. The sequencing here drew on CD4+ or CD8+ T cells sorted from blood, taken in a trial of the OX40 agonist ivuxolimab. These receptors came from an adult with an advanced solid tumor such as melanoma, head and neck, liver or kidney cancer. Both conserved end residues are part of each CDR3. The D gene is left open where the match is weak. Clone size appears in some rows only: once, few, many, or a class for an expanded clone.

clone size | J gene | V gene | D gene | CDR3 DNA | CDR3 protein
few | TRBJ2-3 | TRBV28 | . | TGTGCCAGCAGTTTGAAGGATACGCAGTATTTT | CASSLKDTQYF
. | TRBJ1-1 | TRBV2 | . | TGTGCCAGCAGTGAATATGGGGCCATGAACACTGAAGCTTTCTTT | CASSEYGAMNTEAFF
. | TRBJ2-1 | TRBV19 | TRBD1 | TGTGCCAGTAGTATATTCTCAGGGGGAAGAGAGGGCAATGAGCAGTTCTTC | CASSIFSGGREGNEQFF
once | TRBJ1-2 | TRBV13 | . | TGTGCCAGCAGCTTAGAAGGGTATGGCTACACCTTC | CASSLEGYGYTF
. | TRBJ2-1 | TRBV30 | TRBD2 | TGTGCCAGGACCGGGGGAGGGAATGAGCAGTTCTTC | CARTGGGNEQFF
. | TRBJ2-7 | TRBV5-1 | TRBD1 | TGCGCCAGCAGCTTGGCATGGCAGGGGGACGAGCAGTACTTC | CASSLAWQGDEQYF
. | TRBJ2-7 | TRBV20-1 | . | TGCAGTGCTAACCGGGGATACGAGCAGTACTTC | CSANRGYEQYF
. | TRBJ1-2 | TRBV18 | . | TGTGCCAGCTCACCAGGCGACACCTTTAACTATGGCTACACCTTC | CASSPGDTFNYGYTF
. | TRBJ1-1 | TRBV7-9 | TRBD1 | TGTGCCAGCAGTACAGAGGGGGCCGGAGCTTTCTTT | CASSTEGAGAFF
. | TRBJ1-2 | TRBV6-5 | . | TGTGCCAGCAGTCCCCGTCCAGACTCTGGCTACACCTTC | CASSPRPDSGYTF
. | TRBJ2-1 | TRBV14 | TRBD2 | TGTGCCAGCAGCCAAGGATCCGGGACTAGCGGGAGCCGTGAGCAGTTCTTC | CASSQGSGTSGSREQFF
. | TRBJ2-4 | TRBV4-3 | TRBD2 | TGCGCCAGCAGCCAAGGTGTTCCAGGTCTAGCGGAAAACATTCAGTACTTC | CASSQGVPGLAENIQYF
. | TRBJ1-1 | TRBV4-3 | . | TGCGCCAGCAGCCTCGGATACAGGGTCATAAACACTGAAGCTTTCTTT | CASSLGYRVINTEAFF
. | TRBJ1-5 | TRBV5-1 | . | TGCGCCAGCAGCTTGGAGGGAGGCAGCAATCAGCCCCAGCATTTT | CASSLEGGSNQPQHF
. | TRBJ1-3 | TRBV10-3 | . | TGTGCCATCAGCGCCTTAGGACACCTCTCTGGAAACACCATATATTTT | CAISALGHLSGNTIYF
. | TRBJ1-3 | TRBV7-9 | TRBD1 | TGTGCCAGCAGCTTAGAATCAACAGGGGCTGGAAACACCATATATTTT | CASSLESTGAGNTIYF
. | TRBJ2-1 | TRBV10-2 | . | TGCGCCAGCAGTGAGTCGACTAACTACAATGAGCAGTTCTTC | CASSESTNYNEQFF
. | TRBJ2-7 | TRBV4-1 | TRBD1 | TGCGCCAGCAGCCAAGATGGGCAGGGGGCGCGAGAGCAGTACTTC | CASSQDGQGAREQYF
. | TRBJ2-2 | TRBV5-1 | . | TGCGCCAGCGGGCGGAACACCGGGGAGCTGTTTTTT | CASGRNTGELFF
. | TRBJ1-2 | TRBV14 | . | TGTGCCAGCAGCCAAGATTTTAGGGCGGACTATGGCTACACCTTC | CASSQDFRADYGYTF
. | TRBJ1-2 | TRBV21-1 | . | TGTGCCAGCAGCCCAACGGGATCCTTGCCATATGGCTACACCTTC | CASSPTGSLPYGYTF
few | TRBJ1-3 | TRBV11-3 | . | TGTGCCAGCAGCTTAGAATCTGGAAACACCATATATTTT | CASSLESGNTIYF
. | TRBJ2-2 | TRBV5-1 | . | TGCGCCAGCAGCTTGGTTCTTGGGGGTACCGGGGAGCTGTTTTTT | CASSLVLGGTGELFF
. | TRBJ2-2 | TRBV28 | TRBD2 | TGTGCCAGCAGCAGACTAGCGGGGAACACCGGGGAGCTGTTTTTT | CASSRLAGNTGELFF
. | TRBJ1-2 | TRBV6-6 | . | TGTGCCAGCAGTCCGGGGATCAACTATGGCTACACCTTC | CASSPGINYGYTF
. | TRBJ1-4 | TRBV15 | TRBD1 | TGTGCCACCAGCGGCTCCGGAGGGGACAGGGGGTCCACTAATGAAAAACTGTTTTTT | CATSGSGGDRGSTNEKLFF
. | TRBJ2-1 | TRBV5-4 | TRBD2 | TGTGCCAGCAGCAACCCCGCGGGAGCGGCAAATGAGCAGTTCTTC | CASSNPAGAANEQFF
. | TRBJ2-3 | TRBV12-5 | . | TGTGCTAGTGGTAAACCAGATACGCAGTATTTT | CASGKPDTQYF
. | TRBJ1-4 | TRBV25-1 | . | TGTGCCAGCAGTGATATTGACAGGATGGCAACTAATGAAAAACTGTTTTTT | CASSDIDRMATNEKLFF
. | TRBJ2-2 | TRBV5-6 | . | TGTGCCAGCAGCTGGGGGTCCTTTAACACCGGGGAGCTGTTTTTT | CASSWGSFNTGELFF
. | TRBJ2-5 | TRBV29-1 | . | TGCAGCGTTGATCTTGGGGGCGAAGAGACCCAGTACTTC | CSVDLGGEETQYF